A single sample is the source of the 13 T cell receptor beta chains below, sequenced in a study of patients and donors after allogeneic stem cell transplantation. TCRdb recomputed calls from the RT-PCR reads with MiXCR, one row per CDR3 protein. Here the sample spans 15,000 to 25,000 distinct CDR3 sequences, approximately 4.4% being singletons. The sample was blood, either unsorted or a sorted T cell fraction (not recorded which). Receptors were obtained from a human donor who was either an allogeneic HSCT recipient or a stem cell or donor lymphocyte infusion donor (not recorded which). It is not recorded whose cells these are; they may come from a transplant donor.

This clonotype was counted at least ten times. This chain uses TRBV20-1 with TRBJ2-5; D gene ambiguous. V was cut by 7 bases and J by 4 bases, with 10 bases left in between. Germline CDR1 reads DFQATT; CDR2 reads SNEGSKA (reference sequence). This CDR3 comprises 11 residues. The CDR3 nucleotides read TGCAGTGTGTCTGATCGAGAGACCCAGTACTTC. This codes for CSVSDRETQYF.

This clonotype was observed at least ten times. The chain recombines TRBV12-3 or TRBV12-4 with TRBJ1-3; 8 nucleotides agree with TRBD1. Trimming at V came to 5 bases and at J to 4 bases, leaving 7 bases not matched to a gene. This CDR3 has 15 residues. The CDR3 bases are TGTGCCAGCAGTCCCCGGACAGGGTCCGGAAACACCATATATTTT. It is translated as CASSPRTGSGNTIYF.

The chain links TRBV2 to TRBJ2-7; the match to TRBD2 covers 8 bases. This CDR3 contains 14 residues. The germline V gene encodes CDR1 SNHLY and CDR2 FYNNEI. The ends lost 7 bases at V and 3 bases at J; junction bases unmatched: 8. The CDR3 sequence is CASTNRLAGYEQYF. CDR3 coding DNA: TGTGCCAGCACCAACAGGCTAGCGGGCTACGAGCAGTACTTC.

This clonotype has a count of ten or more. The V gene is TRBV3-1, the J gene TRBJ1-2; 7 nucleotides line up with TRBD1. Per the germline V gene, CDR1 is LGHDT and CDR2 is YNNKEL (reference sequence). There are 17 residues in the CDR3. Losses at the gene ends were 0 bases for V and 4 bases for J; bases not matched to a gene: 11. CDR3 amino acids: CASSQDLRGALSYGYTF. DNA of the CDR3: TGTGCCAGCAGCCAAGACCTCAGGGGGGCTCTTAGCTATGGCTACACCTTC.

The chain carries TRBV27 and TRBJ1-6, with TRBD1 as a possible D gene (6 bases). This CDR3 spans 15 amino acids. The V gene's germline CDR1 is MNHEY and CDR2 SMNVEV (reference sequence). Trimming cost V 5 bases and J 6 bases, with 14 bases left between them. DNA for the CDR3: TGTGCCAGCAGTCCCGTAACAGGGATTAATTCACCCCTCCACTTT. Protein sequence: CASSPVTGINSPLHF.

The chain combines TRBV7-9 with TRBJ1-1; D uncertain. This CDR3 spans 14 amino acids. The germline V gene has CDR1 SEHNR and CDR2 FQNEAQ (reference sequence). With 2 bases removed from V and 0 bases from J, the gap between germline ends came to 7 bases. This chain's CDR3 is CASSLQGLNTEAFF. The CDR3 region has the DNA TGTGCCAGCAGCTTACAAGGGTTGAACACTGAAGCTTTCTTT.

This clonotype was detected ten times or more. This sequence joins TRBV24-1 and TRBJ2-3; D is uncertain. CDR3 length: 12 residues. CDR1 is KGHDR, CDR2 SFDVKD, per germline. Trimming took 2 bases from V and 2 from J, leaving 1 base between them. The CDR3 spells CATSDYTDTQYF. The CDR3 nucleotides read TGTGCCACCAGTGATTACACAGATACGCAGTATTTT.

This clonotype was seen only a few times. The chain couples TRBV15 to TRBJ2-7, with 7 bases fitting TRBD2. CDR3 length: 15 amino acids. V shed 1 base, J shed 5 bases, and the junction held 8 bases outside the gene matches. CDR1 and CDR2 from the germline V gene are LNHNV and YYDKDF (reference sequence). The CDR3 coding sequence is TGTGCCACCAGCAGAGGGCGCGGGAGTTATAACGAGCAGTACTTC. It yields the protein CATSRGRGSYNEQYF.

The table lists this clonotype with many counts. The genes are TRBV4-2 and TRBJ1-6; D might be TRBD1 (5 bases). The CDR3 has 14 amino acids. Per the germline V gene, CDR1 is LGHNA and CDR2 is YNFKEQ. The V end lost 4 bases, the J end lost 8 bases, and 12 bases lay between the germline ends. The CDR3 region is CASSPDGGDSPLHF. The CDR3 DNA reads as TGTGCCAGCAGCCCCGATGGGGGAGATTCACCCCTCCACTTT.

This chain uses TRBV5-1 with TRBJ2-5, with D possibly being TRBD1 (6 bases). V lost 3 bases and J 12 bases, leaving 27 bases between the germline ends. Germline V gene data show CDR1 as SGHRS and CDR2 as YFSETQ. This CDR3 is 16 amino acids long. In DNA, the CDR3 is TGCGCCAGCAGCTCACCGCCGGACAGCCCCCAAGAGATAGAGTACTTC. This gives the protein CASSSPPDSPQEIEYF.

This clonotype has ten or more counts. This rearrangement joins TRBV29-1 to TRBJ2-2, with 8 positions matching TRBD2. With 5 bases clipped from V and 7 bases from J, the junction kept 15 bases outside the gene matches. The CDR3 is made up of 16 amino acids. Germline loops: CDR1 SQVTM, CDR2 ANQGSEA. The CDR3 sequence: CSVHPENSGIGGELFF. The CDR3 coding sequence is TGCAGCGTTCACCCCGAGAATAGCGGGATTGGCGGGGAGCTGTTTTTT.

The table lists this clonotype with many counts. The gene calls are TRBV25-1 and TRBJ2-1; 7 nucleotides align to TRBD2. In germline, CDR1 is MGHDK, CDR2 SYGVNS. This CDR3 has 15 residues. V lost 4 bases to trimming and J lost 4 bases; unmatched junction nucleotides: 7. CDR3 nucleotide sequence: TGTGCCAGCAGTGCGGGGACTACCGCATACAATGAGCAGTTCTTC. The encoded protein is CASSAGTTAYNEQFF.

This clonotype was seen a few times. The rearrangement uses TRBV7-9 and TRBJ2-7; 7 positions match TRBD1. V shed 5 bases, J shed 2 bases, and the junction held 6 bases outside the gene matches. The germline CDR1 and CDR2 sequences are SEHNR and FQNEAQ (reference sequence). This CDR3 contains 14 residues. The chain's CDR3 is CASSHDRAPYEQYF. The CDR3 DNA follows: TGTGCCAGCAGCCACGACAGGGCCCCCTACGAGCAGTACTTC.